The 26 T cell receptor beta chains presented below share a single source sample, sequenced in a study of identical twins. TCRdb recomputed calls from the 5' RACE reads with MiXCR, one row per CDR3 protein. The sample has about 240,000 distinct CDR3 sequences, roughly an eighth seen once. These data were also filed under a second study, of yellow fever vaccine responses in identical twins.

Input material: memory (CD45RO+) T cells sorted from blood. Receptor source: a woman between 18 and 29 years old in good health.

J is TRBJ2-1 and V is TRBV20-1, with 7 bases lining up with TRBD1. This CDR3 comprises 16 residues. Germline loops: CDR1 DFQATT, CDR2 SNEGSKA (reference sequence). Losses at the gene ends were 5 bases for V and 0 bases for J; bases not matched to a gene: 10. CDR3 region: CSAAGTASSSYNEQFF. The CDR3 DNA is TGCAGTGCTGCTGGGACAGCCTCTAGCTCCTACAATGAGCAGTTCTTC.

Worth noting for this clonotype: A much larger clone lies one base from this, so it may be a read error. The chain joins TRBV7-3 to TRBJ2-3, with TRBD2 matching 8 bases. CDR1 and CDR2 from the germline V gene are SGHTA and FQGTGA. The CDR3 contains 15 residues. The V gene end was trimmed by 4 bases and the J gene end by 2 bases; junction bases not matched to a gene: 5. CDR3 residues: CASSYGGGYTDTQYF. CDR3 coding DNA: TGTGCCAGCAGCTATGGCGGGGGGTACACAGATACGCAGTATTTT. The variable domain in full, with the rest retrieved from reference TRBV7-3 and TRBJ2-3, is GAGVSQTPSNKVTEKGKYVELRCDPISGHTALYWYRQSLGQGPEFLIYFQGTGAADDSGLPNDRFFAVRPEGSVSTLKIQRTERGDSAVYLCASSYGGGYTDTQYFGPGTRLTVL.

The gene calls are TRBV20-1 and TRBJ2-7; no clear D gene. The germline V gene has CDR1 DFQATT and CDR2 SNEGSKA (reference sequence). The CDR3 runs to 13 residues. Trimming shortened V by 1 base and J by 7 bases, and 14 bases separated the two germline ends. The CDR3 loop reads CSARAAQWVEQYF. DNA of the CDR3: TGCAGTGCTAGAGCAGCCCAGTGGGTGGAGCAGTACTTC.

This clonotype has a handful of counts. The chain joins TRBV5-5 to TRBJ1-5; TRBD1 agrees at 8 bases. The CDR3 totals 14 residues. Germline V lookup: CDR1 SGHKS, CDR2 YYEKEE (reference sequence). J gave up 2 bases and V 4 bases, and 2 bases lay outside the gene matches. CDR3 in amino acids: CASSVTGGNQPQHF. CDR3 nucleotides: TGTGCCAGCAGCGTGACAGGGGGCAATCAGCCCCAGCATTTT. Full variable domain (rest looked up from reference TRBV5-5 and TRBJ1-5): DAGVTQSPTHLIKTRGQQVTLRCSPISGHKSVSWYQQVLGQGPQFIFQYYEKEERGRGNFPDRFSARQFPNYSSELNVNALLLGDSALYLCASSVTGGNQPQHFGDGTRLSIL.

This clonotype showed up just a few times. The chain is built from TRBV5-6 and TRBJ1-6; D unresolved. Trimming shortened V by 0 bases and J by 7 bases, and 8 bases separated the two germline ends. Germline V gives CDR1 SGHDT, CDR2 YYEEEE. The CDR3 sequence is 14 residues long. The CDR3 sequence: CASSLGQLNSPLHF. The CDR3 region has the DNA TGTGCCAGCAGCTTGGGTCAGCTAAATTCACCCCTCCACTTT.

The table lists this clonotype with a few counts. J is TRBJ2-2 and V is TRBV12-3 or TRBV12-4; 7 bases map to TRBD1. J gave up 3 bases and V 5 bases, and 6 bases lay outside the gene matches. This CDR3 comprises 15 residues. In nucleotides, the CDR3 is TGTGCCAGCAGTCCCGGGACAGACCACACCGGGGAGCTGTTTTTT. Translation: CASSPGTDHTGELFF.

This clonotype was seen only a few times. V is TRBV6-1 and J is TRBJ2-2; tentatively, D is TRBD1 (6 bases). CDR1 and CDR2 (germline): MNHNS, SASEGT. This CDR3 has 15 amino acids. V lost 6 bases and J 2 bases, leaving 13 bases between the germline ends. In nucleotides, the CDR3 is TGTGCCAGCAGAAATACAGGGTACAACACCGGGGAGCTGTTTTTT. This translates into CASRNTGYNTGELFF.

This clonotype was counted a few times. The chain links TRBV5-6 to TRBJ1-2; D is unresolved. Trimming removed 5 bases at V and 7 bases at J, with 6 bases between. The CDR3 runs 10 residues. Germline V gene sequence: CDR1 SGHDT, CDR2 YYEEEE. In DNA, the CDR3 is TGTGCCAGCAGACTCGGTGGCTACACCTTC. Translation: CASRLGGYTF.

The chain employs TRBV18 and TRBJ1-6, with unresolved D. CDR3 length: 14 residues. Germline V CDR1 and CDR2: KGHSH, LQKENI. V was clipped by 2 bases and J by 12 bases, with 14 bases between them. CDR3 sequence: CASSPGHGEGPLHF. The DNA of the CDR3 is TGTGCCAGCTCACCAGGCCACGGTGAAGGACCCCTCCACTTT.

The table lists this clonotype with a few counts. Because the CDR3 is missing its conserved closing phenylalanine or tryptophan, this is likely a read error. The rearrangement joins TRBV5-5 to TRBJ2-7, with a tentative D call TRBD1 (7 bases). Germline V gives CDR1 SGHKS, CDR2 YYEKEE (reference sequence). Trimming took off 2 bases at V and 0 bases at J, with 15 bases between the two ends. The CDR3 length is 16 residues. CDR3 region: CASSFAQGGFSYEQYL. In DNA, the CDR3 is TGTGCCAGCAGCTTTGCCCAGGGGGGCTTCTCCTACGAGCAGTACTTG.

This clonotype has a handful of counts. The genes are TRBV4-3 and TRBJ2-3; TRBD2 agrees at 11 bases. The germline CDR1 and CDR2 sequences are LGHNA and YSLEER. V dropped 8 bases and J dropped 1; count of bases not matched to a gene: 5. The CDR3 is 15 residues long. CDR3 DNA sequence: TGCGCCAGCTGCCCGGGACTAGCGGGCACAGATACGCAGTATTTT. Residues: CASCPGLAGTDTQYF.

This clonotype was seen ten or more times. V gene TRBV5-1 combines with J gene TRBJ2-3; the match to TRBD2 covers 12 bases. The CDR3 spans 16 residues. Losses at the gene ends were 5 bases for V and 2 bases for J; bases not matched to a gene: 6. Germline-derived CDR1 and CDR2 are SGHRS and YFSETQ. The DNA of the CDR3 is TGCGCCAGCAGATTAACTAGCGGGGGGTTCACAGATACGCAGTATTTT. Translation gives CASRLTSGGFTDTQYF.

The chain employs TRBV12-3 or TRBV12-4 and TRBJ2-1; 10 bases are shared with TRBD1. CDR3 length: 14 residues. J lost 7 bases, V lost 6 bases, and 6 bases had no gene match. CDR3 nucleotide sequence: TGTGCCAGCAGAACGACAGGGGGCGGGAATGAGCAGTTCTTC. Protein: CASRTTGGGNEQFF.

The table lists this clonotype with a few counts. This sequence joins TRBV2 and TRBJ2-5; D possibly corresponds to TRBD2 (5 bases). V lost 4 bases and J 1 base, leaving 13 bases between the germline ends. CDR1 and CDR2 from the germline V gene are SNHLY and FYNNEI. The CDR3 runs to 15 residues. The CDR3 nucleotides read TGTGCCAGCAGTGGATATACGGGGAGCCAAGAGACCCAGTACTTC. Its protein product is CASSGYTGSQETQYF.

V usage is TRBV2 and J usage is TRBJ2-2; 11 bases map to TRBD2. Germline V gene data show CDR1 as SNHLY and CDR2 as FYNNEI. Unmatched junction bases numbered 5, after V lost 3 bases and J lost 8 bases. The CDR3 spans 15 residues. CDR3 residues: CASSDTSGSMGELFF. For the CDR3, the DNA is TGTGCCAGCAGTGACACTAGCGGGAGTATGGGGGAGCTGTTTTTT.

The V call is TRBV6-1, the J call TRBJ2-5, with a possible D match to TRBD2 (6 bases). This CDR3 contains 16 residues. Germline lookup yields CDR1 MNHNS and CDR2 SASEGT. V lost 0 bases, J lost 2 bases, and 13 bases lay in between. The CDR3 loop reads CASSEAQGGVQETQYF. As DNA, the CDR3 is TGTGCCAGCAGTGAAGCGCAGGGCGGGGTACAAGAGACCCAGTACTTC.

The chain combines TRBV19 with TRBJ2-2; D unclear. V was shortened by 7 bases and J by 0 bases, with 9 bases between the two germline ends. Germline lookup yields CDR1 LNHDA and CDR2 SQIVND (reference sequence). The CDR3 runs 14 residues. The DNA for the CDR3 is TGTGCCAGTAAGGAATACGCGAACACCGGGGAGCTGTTTTTT. Its translation: CASKEYANTGELFF.

This clonotype was counted between two and nine times. The rearrangement uses TRBV6-5 and TRBJ2-2; no reliable D call. Trimming cost V 2 bases and J 7 bases, with 14 bases left between them. The CDR3 is made up of 15 amino acids. In germline, CDR1 is MNHEY, CDR2 SVGAGI. The CDR3 reads CASSYDETSDGELFF. CDR3 nucleotide sequence: TGTGCCAGCAGTTACGATGAGACATCGGACGGGGAGCTGTTTTTT.

V is TRBV5-1 and J is TRBJ2-7, with D maybe TRBD1 (5 bases). Germline-derived CDR1 and CDR2 are SGHRS and YFSETQ. V was trimmed by 2 bases and J by 4 bases, leaving 13 bases between them. The CDR3 totals 14 residues. The CDR3, as DNA: TGCGCCAGCAGCTTTCAGGGTGTCCCGTACGAGCAGTACTTC. The encoded protein is CASSFQGVPYEQYF.

In this sample, this clonotype turned up many times. The chain uses TRBV4-3 and TRBJ2-7, with D tentatively TRBD1 (5 bases). CDR1 is LGHNA, CDR2 YSLEER, per germline. This CDR3 spans 13 amino acids. V dropped 3 bases and J dropped 4 bases, with 10 bases sitting between them. Written as DNA, the CDR3 is TGCGCCAGCAGCCAGAACAGGTTTTACGAGCAGTACTTC. Translating gives CASSQNRFYEQYF.

This clonotype was found many times. The rearrangement uses TRBV2 and TRBJ2-3; D possibly corresponds to TRBD1 (6 bases). The V end was cut by 9 bases, the J end by 5 bases, with 9 bases between. The CDR3 consists of 11 residues. From germline, CDR1 is SNHLY and CDR2 FYNNEI. In nucleotides, the CDR3 is TGTGCCAGTATACAGGGAGATACGCAGTATTTT. It specifies CASIQGDTQYF.

V and J are TRBV3-1 and TRBJ2-1; D unclear. CDR1 is LGHDT, CDR2 YNNKEL, per germline (reference sequence). The CDR3 extends over 16 amino acids. V was clipped by 0 bases and J by 5 bases, with 14 bases between them. CDR3 in amino acids: CASSQDLTTSDNEQFF. CDR3 nucleotides: TGTGCCAGCAGCCAAGATCTTACTACCTCGGACAATGAGCAGTTCTTC.

There are many counts of this clonotype. V gene TRBV5-1 combines with J gene TRBJ2-4; tentative D call: TRBD2 (5 bases). This CDR3 is built from 17 residues. CDR1 and CDR2 (germline): SGHRS, YFSETQ. V lost 0 bases and J 0 bases, leaving 13 bases between the germline ends. CDR3 coding DNA: TGCGCCAGCAGCTTGGCCAAGGACTCAAAAGCCAAAAACATTCAGTACTTC. Protein sequence: CASSLAKDSKAKNIQYF.

This clonotype appeared a few times. The chain uses TRBV7-2 and TRBJ2-7, with 7 bases matching TRBD2. In germline, CDR1 is SGHTA, CDR2 FQGNSA. V dropped 5 bases and J dropped 2; count of bases not matched to a gene: 6. The length of the CDR3 is 14 residues. CDR3 bases: TGTGCCAGCAGCGCTCCCGGGAGGACCTACGAGCAGTACTTC. It specifies CASSAPGRTYEQYF.

The rearrangement links TRBV4-3 to TRBJ2-6, with 7 bases matching TRBD2. The junction had 7 bases not matched to a gene; V was cut back by 0 bases and J by 2 bases. This CDR3 is built from 18 residues. Germline lookup yields CDR1 LGHNA and CDR2 YSLEER. CDR3 DNA sequence: TGCGCCAGCAGCCAAGAAGGGCCGGGGGGAACTGGGGCCAACGTCCTGACTTTC. This gives the protein CASSQEGPGGTGANVLTF.

The chain links TRBV20-1 to TRBJ2-7, with 8 positions matching TRBD2. This CDR3 comprises 15 residues. The germline V gene encodes CDR1 DFQATT and CDR2 SNEGSKA (reference sequence). V shed 0 bases, J shed 3 bases, and the junction held 7 bases outside the gene matches. The CDR3 region has the DNA TGCAGTGCTAGAGACCAGACTAGCGCAAACTACGAGCAGTACTTC. Its translation: CSARDQTSANYEQYF.